This T cell receptor beta chain was sequenced for a study of blood T cells in healthy people across ages. Study at large: Through template switching, about one barcoded beta molecule was captured per two T cells, as measured in model experiments.

The CDR3 runs to 17 residues. V lost 3 bases to trimming and J lost 4 bases; unmatched junction nucleotides: 8. Then a second PCR, running roughly 7 to 12 cycles, was carried out with a sample-barcoded 5' primer and a J-beta primer mix. Each CDR3 protein gets one entry after TCRdb re-called the 5' RACE reads with MiXCR. The sample contains under 1,100,000 distinct CDR3 sequences, approximately 25% of which appear only once. These data were likewise used in another study, on T cells of mothers and their children.

The chain joins TRBV12-3 or TRBV12-4 to TRBJ2-2; 10 bases align to TRBD1. The source is a girl aged 2-9 years in good health. Sequenced input: blood. This chain's CDR3 is CASSFDRTGGITGELFF. CDR3 in DNA: TGTGCCAGCAGTTTTGATAGGACAGGGGGTATCACCGGGGAGCTGTTTTTT.